This entry lists 30 T cell receptor beta chains sequenced from one sample in a study of PD-1 blockade in classical Hodgkin lymphoma. Measured with immunoSEQ multiplex PCR; TCRdb has only the in-frame clones, and not every one. This table holds roughly 60,000 clones, 90% found once. Every patient was affected by relapse after autologous stem cell transplantation, while exposure to brentuximab vedotin was not uniform. This sample comprised peripheral blood mononuclear cells (PBMCs), obtained at baseline. These receptors came from a human donor with classical Hodgkin lymphoma.

V is TRBV2 and J is TRBJ2-5; 8 bases agree with TRBD2. Trimming cost V 4 bases and J 5 bases; bases outside gene matches: 9. CDR1 SNHLY and CDR2 FYNNEI come from the germline V gene. The length of the CDR3 is 15 residues. The chain's CDR3 is CASSVSGIVGETQYF. The CDR3 DNA sequence: TGTGCCAGCAGTGTTAGCGGGATAGTCGGGGAGACCCAGTACTTC.

The chain employs TRBV19 and TRBJ2-3, with 9 bases lining up with TRBD1. The V segment lost 0 bases and the J segment 3 bases; nucleotides outside the gene matches: 7. Germline V gives CDR1 LNHDA, CDR2 SQIVND (reference sequence). The CDR3 spans 17 residues. The CDR3 DNA reads TGTGCCAGTAGTATAGATTTAGGGACAGGGTGGACAGATACGCAGTATTTT. Translation: CASSIDLGTGWTDTQYF.

This rearrangement joins TRBV10-3 to TRBJ2-3; TRBD1 is a possible D gene (5 bases). Deletions cut 7 bases from V and 0 bases from J, with 8 bases between. Germline lookup yields CDR1 ENHRY and CDR2 SYGVKD. This CDR3 comprises 13 residues. DNA of the CDR3: TGTGCCATCAAACAGGAAAGCACAGATACGCAGTATTTT. Translation gives CAIKQESTDTQYF.

The CDR3 is CASSFRGGYTGELFF. CDR3 bases: TGTGCCAGCAGTTTTAGAGGGGGTTACACCGGGGAGCTGTTTTTT. V usage is TRBV2 and J usage is TRBJ2-2; a weak D match, TRBD1 (6 bases). Germline V gives CDR1 SNHLY, CDR2 FYNNEI. This CDR3 is 15 amino acids long. Trimming left V 5 bases short and J 3 bases short, with 13 bases between.

The chain combines TRBV2 with TRBJ2-1, with 10 bases lining up with TRBD2. CDR1 is SNHLY and CDR2 is FYNNEI in the germline V gene. The junction had 15 bases not matched to a gene; V was cut back by 6 bases and J by 7 bases. This CDR3 is built from 17 residues. The CDR3 DNA is TGTGCCAGCAGGCGCCTTTTTGTAGCGGGGGGAAGGAATGAGCAGTTCTTC. As protein: CASRRLFVAGGRNEQFF.

The chain employs TRBV5-1 and TRBJ2-7; D uncertain. Germline V gene data show CDR1 as SGHRS and CDR2 as YFSETQ. V lost 2 bases and J lost 5, with 11 bases in between. The CDR3 covers 13 residues. The CDR3 DNA is TGCGCCAGCAGCTTTCCGGCTGGGGACGAGCAGTACTTC. This sequence encodes CASSFPAGDEQYF. Full variable domain (remainder filled in from reference TRBV5-1 and TRBJ2-7): KAGVTQTPRYLIKTRGQQVTLSCSPISGHRSVSWYQQTPGQGLQFLFEYFSETQRNKGNFPGRFSGRQFSNSRSEMNVSTLELGDSALYLCASSFPAGDEQYFGPGTRLTVT.

V gene TRBV13 combines with J gene TRBJ2-3; 9 bases are a match to TRBD2. The germline CDR1 and CDR2 sequences are PRHDT and FYEKMQ (reference sequence). The junction had 2 bases not matched to a gene; V was cut back by 4 bases and J by 0 bases. CDR3 length equals 15 residues. In DNA, the CDR3 is TGTGCCAGCAGCTCGGGACTAGCTAGCACAGATACGCAGTATTTT. Translation gives CASSSGLASTDTQYF. The complete variable domain, with remaining parts taken from reference TRBV13 and TRBJ2-3, reads AAGVIQSPRHLIKEKRETATLKCYPIPRHDTVYWYQQGPGQDPQFLISFYEKMQSDKGSIPDRFSAQQFSDYHSELNMSSLELGDSALYFCASSSGLASTDTQYFGPGTRLTVL.

The chain has TRBV2 and TRBJ1-5; D not certain. CDR1 is SNHLY and CDR2 is FYNNEI in the germline V gene. This CDR3 spans 13 amino acids. The germline V and J ends were trimmed by 2 bases and 5 bases, with 7 bases remaining between them. The CDR3 loop is CASSENNYQPQHF. Written as DNA, the CDR3 is TGTGCCAGCAGTGAAAACAACTATCAGCCCCAGCATTTT.

The J gene is TRBJ1-1, the V gene TRBV30; 10 nucleotides line up with TRBD1. The junction had 13 bases not matched to a gene; V was cut back by 4 bases and J by 8 bases. Looked up from germline, CDR1 is GTSNPN and CDR2 is SVGIG (reference sequence). The CDR3 sequence is 15 residues long. The CDR3 nucleotides are TGTGCCTGGACCCAAGGACAGGGGGTCCCCGCGGAAGCTTTCTTT. It translates to CAWTQGQGVPAEAFF.

The rearrangement links TRBV16 to TRBJ2-7; TRBD1 agrees at 9 bases. In germline, CDR1 is KGHSY, CDR2 FQNENV. The CDR3 totals 17 residues. Germline trimming cut 0 bases from V and 4 bases from J; bases unmatched to any gene: 10. The CDR3 region is CASSQSTGGTRRYEQYF. CDR3 sequence (DNA): TGTGCCAGCAGCCAATCGACAGGGGGGACTCGGAGGTACGAGCAGTACTTC. Combining the CDR3 with reference TRBV16 and TRBJ2-7 gives the whole variable domain GEEVAQTPKHLVRGEGQKAKLYCAPIKGHSYVFWYQQVLKNEFKFLISFQNENVFDETGMPKERFSAKCLPNSPCSLEIQATKLEDSAVYFCASSQSTGGTRRYEQYFGPGTRLTVT.

The V and J genes are TRBV5-8 and TRBJ1-5, with TRBD1 as a possible D gene (6 bases). The length of the CDR3 is 17 residues. With 4 bases removed from V and 0 bases from J, the gap between germline ends came to 17 bases. Germline V gene data show CDR1 as SGHTS and CDR2 as YDEGEE. CDR3 region: CASSHLMTGHSNQPQHF. CDR3 nucleotide sequence: TGTGCCAGCAGCCACCTGATGACAGGCCATAGCAATCAGCCCCAGCATTTT.

The chain carries TRBV18 and TRBJ2-5; 7 positions match TRBD2. Germline V lookup: CDR1 KGHSH, CDR2 LQKENI. V lost 1 base to trimming and J lost 3 bases; unmatched junction nucleotides: 2. There are 14 residues in the CDR3. The CDR3 loop is CASSPRAGEETQYF. The CDR3 DNA reads TGTGCCAGCTCACCACGGGCGGGAGAAGAGACCCAGTACTTC.

This clone is a singleton in its sample. J is TRBJ2-5 and V is TRBV2; D gene ambiguous. Trimming removed 5 bases at V and 1 base at J, with 8 bases between. The CDR3 extends over 13 amino acids. The germline V gene has CDR1 SNHLY and CDR2 FYNNEI. The CDR3 DNA follows: TGTGCCAGCAGTTTGGACGGCCAAGAGACCCAGTACTTC. As protein: CASSLDGQETQYF.

The chain joins TRBV14 to TRBJ2-1, with D uncertain. Trimming shortened V by 1 base and J by 8 bases, and 6 bases separated the two germline ends. The CDR3 length is 12 residues. In germline, CDR1 is SGHDN, CDR2 FVKESK. The CDR3 sequence: CASSQGFHEQFF. CDR3 sequence (DNA): TGTGCCAGCAGCCAAGGGTTCCATGAGCAGTTCTTC.

The count of this clone is one. CDR3 protein: CASSDHSSDNQPQHF. CDR3 bases: TGTGCCAGCAGTGACCACTCTTCGGACAATCAGCCCCAGCATTTT. The rearrangement links TRBV6-6 to TRBJ1-5; D uncertain. This CDR3 comprises 15 residues. Trimming cost V 5 bases and J 3 bases, with 14 bases left between them. Looked up from germline, CDR1 is MNHNY and CDR2 is SVGAGI (reference sequence).

This chain uses TRBV27 with TRBJ1-2; 9 nucleotides line up with TRBD1. Germline trimming cut 11 bases from V and 6 bases from J; bases unmatched to any gene: 10. From germline, CDR1 is MNHEY and CDR2 SMNVEV (reference sequence). The CDR3 spans 13 residues. The CDR3 spells CASRKTGGNGYTF. CDR3 DNA sequence: TGTGCCTCTCGAAAGACAGGGGGAAATGGCTACACCTTC.

This chain joins TRBV23-1 and TRBJ2-4, with 12 bases identical to TRBD2. Being an ORF, TRBV23-1 has a function that is uncertain. CDR3 size: 20 residues. After removal of 3 bases from V and 5 bases from J, the junction contained 17 bases not matched to a gene. The CDR3 region has the DNA TGCGCCAGCAGTCATGGCCTTTGGACTAGCGGGACGGGCCCTGAAAACATTCAGTACTTC. Protein product: CASSHGLWTSGTGPENIQYF.

For this clone: The junction departs from the called germline gene at one end, perhaps through a read error. The CDR3 sequence: CASSPRQGGIF. The CDR3 DNA sequence: TGTGCCAGCAGCCCGAGACAGGGGGGGATTTTT. The chain uses TRBV7-6 and TRBJ1-4; 9 nucleotides line up with TRBD1. Per germline, CDR1 SGHVS and CDR2 FNYEAQ. The CDR3 contains 11 residues.

This sequence joins TRBV6-1 and TRBJ1-1; no clear D. The CDR3 contains 14 residues. The V end was cut by 7 bases, the J end by 5 bases, with 17 bases between. Germline values: CDR1 MNHNS, CDR2 SASEGT. Written as DNA, the CDR3 is TGTGCCAGCACCCCGGGCCCGGTCGGGACTGAAGCTTTCTTT. It specifies CASTPGPVGTEAFF.

There are a few counts of this clone. The chain recombines TRBV7-8 with TRBJ2-1; a possible D gene is TRBD2 (6 bases). V lost 3 bases and J lost 7, with 13 bases in between. This CDR3 contains 14 residues. CDR1 and CDR2 (germline): SGHVS, FQNEAQ. CDR3 nucleotides: TGTGCCAGCAGCTTCGGGGGTTCCCGGAATGAGCAGTTCTTC. This sequence encodes CASSFGGSRNEQFF.

This chain uses TRBV23-1 with TRBJ2-7, with a possible D match to TRBD1 (6 bases). TRBV23-1 is noted as an ORF with a role that remains uncertain. This CDR3 has 15 residues. Trimming cost V 6 bases and J 2 bases, with 17 bases left between them. The CDR3 nucleotides are TGCGCCAGCAGAGGGGGACGGGTCTTAACCTACGAGCAGTACTTC. It is translated as CASRGGRVLTYEQYF.

The gene calls are TRBV19 and TRBJ2-2, with D maybe TRBD2 (5 bases). The CDR3 sequence is 14 residues long. Trimming took off 0 bases at V and 6 bases at J, with 8 bases between the two ends. Germline V lookup: CDR1 LNHDA, CDR2 SQIVND (reference sequence). CDR3 sequence (DNA): TGTGCCAGTAGTATAGAAGGGCGGGCCGGGGAGCTGTTTTTT. This translates into CASSIEGRAGELFF.

This clone was counted a single time. The chain couples TRBV7-9 to TRBJ1-1, with D unresolved. With 2 bases removed from V and 1 base from J, the gap between germline ends came to 8 bases. This CDR3 is built from 14 residues. Germline V gives CDR1 SEHNR, CDR2 FQNEAQ (reference sequence). The CDR3 sequence is CASSLTLENTEAFF. The CDR3 region has the DNA TGTGCCAGCAGCTTAACGCTCGAGAACACTGAAGCTTTCTTT. The full variable domain, with the rest looked up from reference TRBV7-9 and TRBJ1-1, is DTGVSQNPRHKITKRGQNVTFRCDPISEHNRLYWYRQTLGQGPEFLTYFQNEAQLEKSRLLSDRFSAERPKGSFSTLEIQRTEQGDSAMYLCASSLTLENTEAFFGQGTRLTVV.

V is TRBV14 and J is TRBJ2-7, with TRBD2 identical over 11 bases. V shed 8 bases and J 1 base; nucleotides not matched to a gene: 4. CDR3 size: 14 residues. CDR1 and CDR2 from the germline V gene are SGHDN and FVKESK. For the CDR3, the DNA is TGTGCCAGCGGGGGACTAGCGGAATCCTACGAGCAGTACTTC. It translates to CASGGLAESYEQYF.

This sequence joins TRBV7-9 and TRBJ2-1, with 8 bases fitting TRBD2. Germline V CDR1 and CDR2: SEHNR, FQNEAQ (reference sequence). The CDR3 has 15 residues. With V trimmed by 5 bases and J by 7 bases, 10 bases remained unmatched. The CDR3 bases are TGTGCCAGCAGCCGGCAGGGAGCGGGAGTTAATGAGCAGTTCTTC. It translates to CASSRQGAGVNEQFF.

The chain uses TRBV5-1 and TRBJ2-7; no definite D call. This CDR3 contains 14 residues. Germline CDR1 SGHRS, CDR2 YFSETQ. V lost 1 base, J lost 0 bases, and 8 bases lay in between. The CDR3 region has the DNA TGCGCCAGCAGCTTGTTAAGGGACTCCTACGAGCAGTACTTC. Its translation: CASSLLRDSYEQYF. Full variable domain (rest looked up from reference TRBV5-1 and TRBJ2-7): KAGVTQTPRYLIKTRGQQVTLSCSPISGHRSVSWYQQTPGQGLQFLFEYFSETQRNKGNFPGRFSGRQFSNSRSEMNVSTLELGDSALYLCASSLLRDSYEQYFGPGTRLTVT.

V and J are TRBV19 and TRBJ2-7; no reliable D call. The V gene lost 5 bases and the J gene lost 4 bases, with 15 bases spanning the gap. The V gene's germline CDR1 is LNHDA and CDR2 SQIVND (reference sequence). The CDR3 length is 14 residues. CDR3 nucleotides: TGTGCCAGTAGTGCGCCTCCCCACAGTTACGAGCAGTACTTC. It specifies CASSAPPHSYEQYF. The entire variable domain, with the rest obtained from reference TRBV19 and TRBJ2-7, is as follows: DGGITQSPKYLFRKEGQNVTLSCEQNLNHDAMYWYRQDPGQGLRLIYYSQIVNDFQKGDIAEGYSVSREKKESFPLTVTSAQKNPTAFYLCASSAPPHSYEQYFGPGTRLTVT.

This rearrangement joins TRBV15 to TRBJ2-5; 13 bases match TRBD2. Looked up from germline, CDR1 is LNHNV and CDR2 is YYDKDF (reference sequence). The CDR3 is 16 amino acids. With V trimmed by 0 bases and J by 5 bases, 3 bases remained unmatched. In DNA form, the CDR3 reads TGTGCCACCAGCAGAGAACGACTAGCGGGAGGTGAGACCCAGTACTTC. It is translated as CATSRERLAGGETQYF.

The CDR3 DNA reads as TGTGCCACCAGCAGCTTACTAGCGGAGTACAATGAGCAGTTCTTC. Protein sequence: CATSSLLAEYNEQFF. The chain uses TRBV15 and TRBJ2-1; 8 nucleotides match TRBD2. Germline CDR1 is LNHNV and CDR2 is YYDKDF (reference sequence). The CDR3 runs to 15 residues. V shed 3 bases, J shed 4 bases, and the junction held 5 bases outside the gene matches. Combining the CDR3 with reference TRBV15 and TRBJ2-1 gives the whole variable domain DAMVIQNPRYQVTQFGKPVTLSCSQTLNHNVMYWYQQKSSQAPKLLFHYYDKDFNNEADTPDNFQSRRPNTSFCFLDIRSPGLGDTAMYLCATSSLLAEYNEQFFGPGTRLTVL.

The V and J genes are TRBV28 and TRBJ2-2; D remains ambiguous. There are 13 residues in the CDR3. The V gene's germline CDR1 is MDHEN and CDR2 SYDVKM. With 7 bases removed from V and 5 bases from J, the gap between germline ends came to 11 bases. The CDR3 nucleotides read TGTGCCAGCACCCCGGTCGGAACCGGGGAGCTGTTTTTT. It encodes CASTPVGTGELFF.